This passage covers 26 T cell receptor beta chains from one sample sequenced in a study of CD8 T cells in Susac syndrome. After extraction with the RNeasy kit, roughly 0.5 to 1 ug of the RNA was reverse transcribed using random hexamers. TCRdb used MiXCR to reprocess the immunoSEQ multiplex PCR reads, holding one entry per CDR3 protein. Of about 80,000 distinct CDR3 sequences in the sample, approximately 96% were seen once. Sequenced material: CD8+ T cells from PBMCs. These receptors were collected from a human donor with Susac syndrome.

This clonotype occurred a few times. J is TRBJ2-7 and V is TRBV7-3, with 8 bases that match TRBD2. The CDR3 extends over 15 amino acids. Trimming took 5 bases from V and 0 from J; bases not matched to a gene: 6. Per the germline V gene, CDR1 is SGHTA and CDR2 is FQGTGA. DNA for the CDR3: TGTGCCAGCAGCCAGGGACTAGGGAGCTCCTACGAGCAGTACGTC. Encoded protein: CASSQGLGSSYEQYV.

This chain links TRBV19 with TRBJ1-5, with no clear D. This CDR3 has 17 amino acids. Germline CDR1 is LNHDA and CDR2 is SQIVND (reference sequence). V shed 3 bases and J shed 2 bases, with 17 bases lying between them. CDR3 amino acids: CASSISSAGYGNQPQHF. In DNA form, the CDR3 reads TGTGCCAGTAGTATTAGTTCGGCAGGCTATGGCAATCAGCCCCAGCATTTT.

The chain couples TRBV11-2 to TRBJ2-7; 11 bases are a match to TRBD2. J gave up 3 bases and V 3 bases, and 7 bases lay outside the gene matches. The CDR3 covers 16 residues. Germline V lookup: CDR1 SGHAT, CDR2 FQNNGV. The CDR3: CASSFLAGGLLYEQYV. As DNA, the CDR3 is TGTGCCAGCAGCTTCCTAGCGGGGGGCCTTCTCTACGAGCAGTACGTC.

The chain uses TRBV18 and TRBJ2-7; 13 bases map to TRBD2. Germline trimming cut 5 bases from V and 4 bases from J; bases unmatched to any gene: 8. CDR3 length equals 16 residues. The germline V gene has CDR1 KGHSH and CDR2 LQKENI. CDR3 region: CASSTGLAGAEYEQYF. The CDR3 DNA sequence: TGTGCCAGCTCAACCGGACTAGCGGGAGCGGAGTACGAGCAGTACTTC.

The chain joins TRBV6-2 or TRBV6-3 to TRBJ2-5; 11 nucleotides agree with TRBD2. CDR1 is MNHEY and CDR2 is SVGEGT in the germline V gene. This CDR3 has 14 residues. V shed 7 bases, J shed 2 bases, and the junction held 3 bases outside the gene matches. Here the CDR3 DNA reads TGTGCCAGCATGGTAGCGGGAGGGCAAGAGACCCAGTACTTC. This sequence encodes CASMVAGGQETQYF.

The rearrangement joins TRBV15 to TRBJ1-5; the D gene is possibly TRBD1 (5 bases). Germline V gene sequence: CDR1 LNHNV, CDR2 YYDKDF (reference sequence). V was shortened by 6 bases and J by 7 bases, with 13 bases between the two germline ends. The CDR3 totals 13 residues. The CDR3 sequence is CATSMGGWQPQHF. The CDR3 nucleotides read TGTGCCACCAGTATGGGGGGATGGCAGCCCCAGCATTTT.

The chain recombines TRBV9 with TRBJ1-2, with 8 nucleotides matching TRBD1. V lost 3 bases to trimming and J lost 6 bases; unmatched junction nucleotides: 10. CDR1 SGDLS and CDR2 YYNGEE come from the germline V gene. The CDR3 has 15 residues. The DNA for the CDR3 is TGTGCCAGCAGCGCTCATTCAGGACAGGGCCATGGCTACACCTTC. Protein product: CASSAHSGQGHGYTF.

The V gene is TRBV3-1, the J gene TRBJ2-7, with D perhaps TRBD1 (5 bases). CDR3 length: 13 residues. Germline V gene sequence: CDR1 LGHDT, CDR2 YNNKEL (reference sequence). Trimming removed 4 bases at V and 7 bases at J, with 14 bases between. In nucleotides, the CDR3 is TGTGCCAGCAGCCCCCCAGGGTACGGGGAGCAGTACTTC. Translating it yields CASSPPGYGEQYF.

The chain combines TRBV20-1 with TRBJ2-1; the D is unclear. Deletions cut 5 bases from V and 4 bases from J, with 6 bases between. CDR3 size: 11 residues. Germline CDR1 and CDR2: DFQATT and SNEGSKA (reference sequence). This chain's CDR3 is CSADPYNEQFF. In DNA form, the CDR3 reads TGCAGTGCTGACCCATACAATGAGCAGTTCTTC.

The rearrangement links TRBV15 to TRBJ2-1, with TRBD1 identical over 7 bases. V was pared by 4 bases and J by 9 bases, with 9 bases of the junction left unmatched. Per germline, CDR1 LNHNV and CDR2 YYDKDF (reference sequence). This CDR3 comprises 14 residues. Here the CDR3 reads CATSTNVWTGEQFF. The CDR3 DNA follows: TGTGCCACCAGCACAAACGTTTGGACAGGTGAGCAGTTCTTC. Using reference TRBV15 and TRBJ2-1 for the parts outside the CDR3, the full variable domain is DAMVIQNPRYQVTQFGKPVTLSCSQTLNHNVMYWYQQKSSQAPKLLFHYYDKDFNNEADTPDNFQSRRPNTSFCFLDIRSPGLGDTAMYLCATSTNVWTGEQFFGPGTRLTVL.

The chain joins TRBV9 to TRBJ2-5, with 11 bases matching TRBD2. The CDR3 is made up of 15 amino acids. Germline V gene lookup returns CDR1 SGDLS and CDR2 YYNGEE. Unmatched junction bases numbered 4, after V lost 3 bases and J lost 3 bases. The CDR3 here is CASSAGGLAEETQYF. CDR3 coding DNA: TGTGCCAGCAGCGCGGGGGGACTAGCGGAAGAGACCCAGTACTTC.

The chain carries TRBV14 and TRBJ1-2; TRBD1 might be the D (5 bases). The CDR3 covers 14 residues. Per the germline V gene, CDR1 is SGHDN and CDR2 is FVKESK. With 1 base removed from V and 4 bases from J, the gap between germline ends came to 10 bases. The CDR3 here is CASSQAAGSYGYTF. As DNA, the CDR3 is TGTGCCAGCAGCCAAGCTGCAGGGAGCTATGGCTACACCTTC.

This clonotype has a handful of counts. V is TRBV4-2 and J is TRBJ2-6; the D is unclear. The CDR3 is 16 amino acids. Per the germline V gene, CDR1 is LGHNA and CDR2 is YNFKEQ. V lost 0 bases to trimming and J lost 0 bases, with 6 bases between them. The CDR3 DNA reads as TGTGCCAGCAGCCAAGACTCGTCCTCTGGGGCCAACGTCCTGACTTTC. Translation: CASSQDSSSGANVLTF.

The chain uses TRBV12-3 or TRBV12-4 and TRBJ2-7; 8 nucleotides match TRBD1. This CDR3 comprises 12 residues. The V gene end was trimmed by 5 bases and the J gene end by 7 bases; junction bases not matched to a gene: 4. CDR3 in DNA: TGTGCCAGCAGTCAGGGGGCCAGGGAGCAGTACGTC. This encodes CASSQGAREQYV.

The V call is TRBV19, the J call TRBJ2-3; maybe TRBD1 (6 bases). The V gene lost 4 bases and the J gene lost 0 bases, with 11 bases spanning the gap. Germline V gene data show CDR1 as LNHDA and CDR2 as SQIVND (reference sequence). The CDR3 runs to 15 residues. The CDR3 DNA follows: TGTGCCAGTAGTACCTCAGGGACAAGCACAGATACGCAGTATTTT. The encoded protein is CASSTSGTSTDTQYF.

The rearrangement links TRBV20-1 to TRBJ1-5, with no clear D. The germline V and J ends were trimmed by 5 bases and 0 bases, with 17 bases remaining between them. Germline CDR1 is DFQATT and CDR2 is SNEGSKA (reference sequence). The CDR3 has 16 amino acids. CDR3 residues: CSAVLGGEYSNQPQHF. In DNA form, the CDR3 reads TGCAGTGCTGTACTCGGTGGGGAATATAGCAATCAGCCCCAGCATTTT.

V usage is TRBV9 and J usage is TRBJ2-1; TRBD2 matches 7 bases. V was clipped by 4 bases and J by 6 bases; unmatched bases: 13. CDR3 length: 16 residues. Germline-derived CDR1 and CDR2 are SGDLS and YYNGEE. This CDR3 reads CASSTHRSGIRNEQFF. In DNA, the CDR3 is TGTGCCAGCAGCACCCATCGGAGCGGGATTCGCAATGAGCAGTTCTTC.

The chain couples TRBV9 to TRBJ2-3; D tentatively fits TRBD1 or TRBD2 (6 bases each). Per germline, CDR1 SGDLS and CDR2 YYNGEE. V was trimmed by 1 base and J by 2 bases, leaving 11 bases between them. The CDR3 runs to 15 residues. In nucleotides, the CDR3 is TGTGCCAGCAGCGTAACGGGGGCCACCACAGATACGCAGTATTTT. Its translation: CASSVTGATTDTQYF.

This clonotype appeared a single time. This chain joins TRBV28 and TRBJ2-7; 8 bases line up with TRBD1. The CDR3 extends over 12 amino acids. Germline CDR1 is MDHEN and CDR2 is SYDVKM. Trimming removed 8 bases from V and 2 bases from J; junction bases left unmatched: 2. The CDR3 reads CASRQGPYEQYF. CDR3 sequence (DNA): TGTGCCAGCCGACAGGGGCCCTACGAGCAGTACTTC.

The V gene is TRBV5-1, the J gene TRBJ1-1; a possible D gene is TRBD1 (5 bases). The germline gives CDR1 SGHRS, CDR2 YFSETQ. The ends were cut back, 1 base at V and 3 bases at J, with 10 bases in the middle. This CDR3 is 14 amino acids long. CDR3 in amino acids: CASSLYSGDTEAFF. The CDR3 nucleotides read TGCGCCAGCAGCTTGTATTCGGGGGACACTGAAGCTTTCTTT.

CDR3 sequence (DNA): TGTGCCAGCAGTAGTGCGGGGAGGGAGCAGTTCTTC. Its protein product is CASSSAGREQFF. The chain joins TRBV3-1 to TRBJ2-1; possibly TRBD2 for D (6 bases). Per germline, CDR1 LGHDT and CDR2 YNNKEL (reference sequence). Trimming took 6 bases from V and 10 from J, leaving 13 bases between them. CDR3 size: 12 residues.

The rearrangement uses TRBV7-6 and TRBJ2-3; D not certain. V was clipped by 0 bases and J by 1 base, with 5 bases between them. The CDR3 runs to 14 residues. Germline lookup yields CDR1 SGHVS and CDR2 FNYEAQ. This chain's CDR3 is CASSLALGTDTQYF. CDR3 in DNA: TGTGCCAGCAGCTTAGCACTCGGCACAGATACGCAGTATTTT.

The chain is built from TRBV11-1 and TRBJ2-3, with D hard to call. CDR1 and CDR2 from the germline V gene are SGHAT and FQDESV (reference sequence). CDR3 length equals 12 residues. Trimming pared 4 bases from V and 5 bases from J, leaving 7 bases between. The CDR3 here is CASSSMKDTQYF. CDR3 DNA sequence: TGTGCCAGCAGCTCCATGAAAGATACGCAGTATTTT.

The chain combines TRBV24-1 with TRBJ2-1, with no clear D. Trimming pared 3 bases from V and 9 bases from J, leaving 5 bases between. The length of the CDR3 is 11 residues. CDR1 is KGHDR, CDR2 SFDVKD, per germline. CDR3 DNA sequence: TGTGCCACCAGTGATCGTAGTGAGCAGTTCTTC. Amino acid sequence: CATSDRSEQFF.

The rearrangement joins TRBV9 to TRBJ1-2; 9 nucleotides line up with TRBD1. Looked up from germline, CDR1 is SGDLS and CDR2 is YYNGEE. V lost 8 bases, J lost 8 bases, and 16 bases stayed unmatched. The CDR3 runs 15 residues. CDR3 sequence (DNA): TGTGCCAGTTCGACCTCTGTGGGGACAGGGAGAGGCTACACCTTC. Translated, it gives CASSTSVGTGRGYTF.

V usage is TRBV11-1 and J usage is TRBJ2-5, with a possible D match to TRBD1 (6 bases). V was trimmed by 6 bases and J by 3 bases, leaving 11 bases between them. CDR1 SGHAT and CDR2 FQDESV come from the germline V gene (reference sequence). The CDR3 covers 13 residues. In DNA, the CDR3 is TGTGCCAGCAGGCCACAGGGTAAAGAGACCCAGTACTTC. Amino acids: CASRPQGKETQYF.